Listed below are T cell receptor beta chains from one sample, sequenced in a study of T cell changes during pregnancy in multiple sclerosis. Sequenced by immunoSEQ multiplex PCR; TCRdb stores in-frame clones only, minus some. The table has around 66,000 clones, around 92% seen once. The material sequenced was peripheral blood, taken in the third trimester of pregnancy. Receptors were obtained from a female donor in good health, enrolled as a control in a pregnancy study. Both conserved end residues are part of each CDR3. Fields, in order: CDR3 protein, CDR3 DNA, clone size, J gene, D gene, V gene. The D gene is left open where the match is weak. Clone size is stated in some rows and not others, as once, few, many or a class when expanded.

cdr3_aa: CASSLSDRGSYGYTF; cdr3_nt: TGTGCCAGCAGTTTATCCGACAGGGGATCCTATGGCTACACCTTC; clone_size: -; j_call: TRBJ1-2; d_call: TRBD1; v_call: TRBV28
cdr3_aa: CASSIMGAGDTSYEQYF; cdr3_nt: TGTGCCAGTAGTATAATGGGGGCCGGGGACACCTCCTACGAGCAGTACTTC; clone_size: -; j_call: TRBJ2-7; d_call: -; v_call: TRBV19
cdr3_aa: CASSQDRMARINDYGYTF; cdr3_nt: TGTGCCAGCAGCCAAGACAGGATGGCCCGGATAAACGACTATGGCTACACCTTC; clone_size: -; j_call: TRBJ1-2; d_call: -; v_call: TRBV14
cdr3_aa: CASRRPWSSYEQYF; cdr3_nt: TGTGCCAGCAGGCGGCCCTGGAGCAGCTACGAGCAGTACTTC; clone_size: once; j_call: TRBJ2-7; d_call: -; v_call: TRBV28
cdr3_aa: CAPPDGGPQETQYF; cdr3_nt: TGCGCCCCGCCGGACGGGGGGCCCCAAGAGACCCAGTACTTC; clone_size: -; j_call: TRBJ2-5; d_call: -; v_call: TRBV10-1
cdr3_aa: CASRVQGYNGYTF; cdr3_nt: TGTGCCAGCAGGGTACAGGGGTACAATGGCTACACCTTC; clone_size: -; j_call: TRBJ1-2; d_call: TRBD1; v_call: TRBV6-5
cdr3_aa: CASSFVAGEINEQFF; cdr3_nt: TGTGCCAGCAGCTTCGTAGCGGGAGAGATTAATGAGCAGTTCTTC; clone_size: -; j_call: TRBJ2-1; d_call: TRBD2; v_call: TRBV7-9
cdr3_aa: CASTIRGTNTEAFF; cdr3_nt: TGTGCCAGCACCATCAGGGGAACGAACACTGAAGCTTTCTTT; clone_size: -; j_call: TRBJ1-1; d_call: -; v_call: TRBV28
cdr3_aa: CASSLGSGGTGELFF; cdr3_nt: TGTGCCAGCAGTCTGGGGAGCGGAGGCACCGGGGAGCTGTTTTTT; clone_size: -; j_call: TRBJ2-2; d_call: -; v_call: TRBV2
cdr3_aa: CASSARTSGISTDTQYF; cdr3_nt: TGTGCCAGCAGCGCCAGGACTAGCGGGATTAGCACAGATACGCAGTATTTT; clone_size: -; j_call: TRBJ2-3; d_call: TRBD2; v_call: TRBV11-1
cdr3_aa: CASSSQLRGFYEQFF; cdr3_nt: TGTGCCAGCAGTTCTCAGTTGCGAGGGTTCTATGAGCAGTTCTTC; clone_size: once; j_call: TRBJ2-1; d_call: -; v_call: TRBV27